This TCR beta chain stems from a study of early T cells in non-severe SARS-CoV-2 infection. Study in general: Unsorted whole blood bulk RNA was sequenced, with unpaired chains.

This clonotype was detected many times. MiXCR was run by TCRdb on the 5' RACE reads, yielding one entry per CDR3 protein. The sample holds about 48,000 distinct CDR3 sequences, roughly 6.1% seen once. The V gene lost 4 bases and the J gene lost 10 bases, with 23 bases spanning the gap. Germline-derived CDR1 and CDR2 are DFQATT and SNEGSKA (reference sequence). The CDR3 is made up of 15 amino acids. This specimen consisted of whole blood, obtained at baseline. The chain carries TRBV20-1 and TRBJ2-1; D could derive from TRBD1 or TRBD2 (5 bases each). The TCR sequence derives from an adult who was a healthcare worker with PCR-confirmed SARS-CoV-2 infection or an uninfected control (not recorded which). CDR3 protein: CSATLSGTQNREQFF. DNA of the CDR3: TGCAGTGCTACATTGTCCGGGACCCAGAATAGGGAGCAGTTCTTC.